One and the same sample provided the 30 T cell receptor beta chains below, sequenced in a study of molecular identifiers for immune sequencing clone quantification. TCRdb processed the PCR reads anew with MiXCR; each CDR3 protein has one entry. The sample lists around 460,000 distinct CDR3 sequences, about a quarter occurring once. Sequencing used naive CD8+ T cells from blood, with Jurkat cell RNA spiked in. Subset in this sample: FACS-sorted CD8+CD4-CCR7+CD45RA+ naive T cells. All receptors come from a human donor in good health. Some libraries in this study had Jurkat cell RNA spiked in.

Ten or more counts support this clonotype. The junction departs from the called germline gene at one end, perhaps through a read error. CDR3 region: CASSYGMNTEAFF. CDR3 bases: TGTGCCAGCAGTTACGGGATGAACACTGAAGCTTTCTTT. J is TRBJ1-1 and V is TRBV5-1; unclear D gene. The CDR3 runs to 13 residues. Germline V gene sequence: CDR1 SGHRS, CDR2 YFSETQ.

Ten or more counts support this clonotype. The chain employs TRBV7-9 and TRBJ2-3, with 16 bases fitting TRBD2. The V segment lost 6 bases and the J segment 4 bases; nucleotides outside the gene matches: 16. CDR3 size: 20 residues. CDR1 and CDR2 from the germline V gene are SEHNR and FQNEAQ (reference sequence). The CDR3 region has the DNA TGTGCCAGCAGACCTAGTGCGTCGGGACTAGCGGGAGGGCATGCAGATACGCAGTATTTT. It yields the protein CASRPSASGLAGGHADTQYF.

The sample holds many counts of this clonotype. The gene calls are TRBV6-1 and TRBJ2-7; D may be TRBD2 (6 bases). Trimming took 2 bases from V and 5 from J, leaving 16 bases between them. CDR3 length equals 15 residues. Looked up from germline, CDR1 is MNHNS and CDR2 is SASEGT. The CDR3 loop reads CASSEWWAGRNEQYF. DNA of the CDR3: TGTGCCAGCAGTGAATGGTGGGCAGGGAGGAACGAGCAGTACTTC.

The chain uses TRBV11-2 and TRBJ2-5; TRBD2 agrees at 10 bases. With V trimmed by 5 bases and J by 5 bases, 17 bases remained unmatched. This CDR3 has 18 residues. CDR1 and CDR2 from the germline V gene are SGHAT and FQNNGV. CDR3 region: CASSGFESGGAWEETQYF. CDR3 bases: TGTGCCAGCAGCGGTTTTGAGAGCGGGGGGGCCTGGGAGGAGACCCAGTACTTC.

This clonotype occurred many times. V and J are TRBV5-1 and TRBJ2-7, with D unresolved. CDR1 is SGHRS and CDR2 is YFSETQ in the germline V gene. The CDR3 has 14 amino acids. Trimming removed 1 base at V and 6 bases at J, with 14 bases between. CDR3 nucleotides: TGCGCCAGCAGCTTGCCCCTAGGACGTAGCGAGCAGTACTTC. It specifies CASSLPLGRSEQYF.

This clonotype has just a few counts. The chain combines TRBV5-6 with TRBJ2-1; 14 bases align to TRBD2. V lost 7 bases and J lost 8; bases outside the gene matches: 2. This CDR3 is built from 13 residues. Germline V gene sequence: CDR1 SGHDT, CDR2 YYEEEE. CDR3 residues: CASGTSGSYEQFF. The CDR3 coding sequence is TGTGCCAGCGGGACTAGCGGGAGCTATGAGCAGTTCTTC.

This clonotype was observed a handful of times. As DNA, the CDR3 is TGTGCCAGCAGTGAGTTGGACGCCTACGAGCAGTACTTC. Translating it yields CASSELDAYEQYF. This sequence joins TRBV6-1 and TRBJ2-7; D is ambiguous. Germline-derived CDR1 and CDR2 are MNHNS and SASEGT. Trimming pared 3 bases from V and 2 bases from J, leaving 8 bases between. This CDR3 has 13 residues.

This clonotype was observed a few times. This chain uses TRBV20-1 with TRBJ1-2; 7 nucleotides match TRBD1. The CDR3 runs 16 residues. CDR1 and CDR2 (germline): DFQATT, SNEGSKA (reference sequence). With 0 bases clipped from V and 0 bases from J, the junction kept 7 bases outside the gene matches. CDR3 DNA: TGCAGTGCTAGAGAGGGACAGATGCAATCTAACTATGGCTACACCTTC. Translation gives CSAREGQMQSNYGYTF.

Regarding this clonotype: A single base separates this from a much larger clone, so it may be a read error. The rearrangement joins TRBV10-3 to TRBJ2-6; TRBD2 aligns across 11 bases. This CDR3 region has 16 residues. Looked up from germline, CDR1 is ENHRY and CDR2 is SYGVKD. The CDR3 DNA follows: TGTGCCATCAGCGCTAGCGGGAGGTCTGGGGCCTACGTCCTGACTTTC. Amino acids: CAISASGRSGAYVLTF.

This clonotype was seen more than once but under ten times. As DNA, the CDR3 is TGTGCCAGCAGAGCCCGTGCAGGGGAGCTGTTTTTT. It yields the protein CASRARAGELFF. This rearrangement joins TRBV27 to TRBJ2-2, with D hard to call. This CDR3 region has 12 residues. Germline V gene sequence: CDR1 MNHEY, CDR2 SMNVEV (reference sequence). V gave up 6 bases and J gave up 8 bases, with 10 bases separating them.

This clonotype was recorded a few times. An end of the junction differs from the germline gene, which may be a read error. CDR3 DNA: TGTGTCAGCAGCTTAGCCGCGGGGCTTTCCTACAATGAGCAGTTCTTC. It yields the protein CVSSLAAGLSYNEQFF. The rearrangement uses TRBV7-9 and TRBJ2-1; a possible D gene is TRBD2 (6 bases). Germline assignment: CDR1 SEHNR and CDR2 FQNEAQ (reference sequence). This CDR3 contains 16 residues.

Of note for this clonotype: This may be a read error: a much more frequent sequence differs by one nucleotide. V is TRBV6-5 and J is TRBJ1-1; a possible D gene is TRBD1 (5 bases). The CDR3 extends over 15 amino acids. Germline V gives CDR1 MNHEY, CDR2 SVGAGI. The CDR3 spells CASSYDGGGGTEVFF. The CDR3 DNA sequence: TGTGCCAGCAGTTACGATGGGGGAGGAGGCACTGAAGTTTTCTTT.

This clonotype showed up many times. The rearrangement uses TRBV7-2 and TRBJ2-3, with 8 bases aligning to TRBD1. V was pared by 3 bases and J by 0 bases, with 11 bases of the junction left unmatched. From germline, CDR1 is SGHTA and CDR2 FQGNSA. This CDR3 spans 18 amino acids. Here the CDR3 reads CASSLTSRDRTSTDTQYF. CDR3 coding DNA: TGTGCCAGCAGCTTGACGAGCCGGGACAGGACTAGCACAGATACGCAGTATTTT.

The sample holds many counts of this clonotype. This sequence joins TRBV5-1 and TRBJ2-1, with 14 nucleotides matching TRBD2. The CDR3 runs to 15 residues. Looked up from germline, CDR1 is SGHRS and CDR2 is YFSETQ. Trimming removed 3 bases from V and 11 bases from J; junction bases left unmatched: 7. The CDR3 DNA reads as TGCGCCAGCAGCTCGGGACTAGCGGGAGCTTGGAAGCAGTTCTTC. This translates into CASSSGLAGAWKQFF.

The chain joins TRBV5-4 to TRBJ2-7; the match to TRBD2 covers 10 bases. CDR3 length: 15 amino acids. Germline CDR1 and CDR2: SGHNT and YYREEE (reference sequence). Trimming removed 7 bases from V and 0 bases from J; junction bases left unmatched: 7. CDR3 DNA sequence: TGTGCCAGCGGGAGCGGGGGGGCGAGCTCCTACGAGCAGTACTTC. Its translation is CASGSGGASSYEQYF. The full variable domain, in which reference TRBV5-4 and TRBJ2-7 provide the parts outside the CDR3, is ETGVTQSPTHLIKTRGQQVTLRCSSQSGHNTVSWYQQALGQGPQFIFQYYREEENGRGNFPPRFSGLQFPNYSSELNVNALELDDSALYLCASGSGGASSYEQYFGPGTRLTVT.

As concerns this clonotype: A much larger clone differs by one base, so this may be a read error. This sequence joins TRBV7-6 and TRBJ2-1, with a weak D call TRBD1 (8 bases). The CDR3 runs to 13 residues. The germline V gene encodes CDR1 SGHVS and CDR2 FNYEAQ. The CDR3: CASSPTGGDEQSF. For the CDR3, the DNA is TGTGCCAGCAGCCCCACAGGGGGGGATGAGCAGTCCTTC.

J is TRBJ2-7 and V is TRBV2, with D possibly matching TRBD1 (6 bases). The CDR3 contains 12 residues. Germline loops: CDR1 SNHLY, CDR2 FYNNEI. The ends were cut back, 6 bases at V and 2 bases at J, with 8 bases in the middle. DNA for the CDR3: TGTGCCAGCAGGGACAGTCCCTACGAGCAGTACTTC. As protein: CASRDSPYEQYF.

The chain carries TRBV7-2 and TRBJ2-7; 7 nucleotides line up with TRBD2. V lost 4 bases and J lost 3; bases outside the gene matches: 12. This CDR3 has 16 amino acids. CDR1 is SGHTA and CDR2 is FQGNSA in the germline V gene. The CDR3 bases are TGTGCCAGCAGCTCCCATTGGGAGGGGTTGTACTACGAGCAGTACTTC. It translates to CASSSHWEGLYYEQYF.

This clonotype has just a few counts. The chain links TRBV6-5 to TRBJ2-7; TRBD2 matches at 13 bases. The germline gives CDR1 MNHEY, CDR2 SVGAGI. J gave up 6 bases and V 5 bases, and 7 bases lay outside the gene matches. This CDR3 spans 15 amino acids. DNA for the CDR3: TGTGCCAGCAGTGACGGGACTAGCGGGATTTTCGAGCAGTACTTC. It yields the protein CASSDGTSGIFEQYF.

A few counts support this clonotype. The rearrangement links TRBV28 to TRBJ2-7; 7 nucleotides align to TRBD2. Germline V gene lookup returns CDR1 MDHEN and CDR2 SYDVKM. This CDR3 comprises 14 residues. Trimming at V came to 3 bases and at J to 4 bases, leaving 6 bases not matched to a gene. The CDR3 region has the DNA TGTGCCAGCAGTTTCCTAGCGGAAGTTTACGAGCAGTACTTC. Translating gives CASSFLAEVYEQYF.

The chain joins TRBV15 to TRBJ2-1; possibly TRBD2 for D (5 bases). V was cut by 5 bases and J by 3 bases, with 14 bases left in between. The length of the CDR3 is 15 residues. Germline V gene sequence: CDR1 LNHNV, CDR2 YYDKDF (reference sequence). The CDR3 is CATSGGIGLYNEQFF. The CDR3 nucleotides are TGTGCCACCAGCGGAGGCATCGGGCTCTACAATGAGCAGTTCTTC.

The J gene is TRBJ2-7, the V gene TRBV20-1, with 7 bases lining up with TRBD2. The CDR3 consists of 14 residues. The germline gives CDR1 DFQATT, CDR2 SNEGSKA (reference sequence). After removal of 7 bases from V and 1 base from J, the junction contained 10 bases not matched to a gene. The CDR3 loop is CSGREETVSYEQYF. The CDR3 bases are TGCAGTGGACGGGAGGAAACGGTATCCTACGAGCAGTACTTC.

The V and J genes are TRBV7-9 and TRBJ1-2; a weak D match, TRBD1 (6 bases). V shed 4 bases and J shed 1 base, with 10 bases lying between them. CDR3 size: 14 residues. Per the germline V gene, CDR1 is SEHNR and CDR2 is FQNEAQ (reference sequence). CDR3 residues: CASSYTGNNYGYTF. CDR3 in DNA: TGTGCCAGCAGCTACACAGGGAATAACTATGGCTACACCTTC.

Ten or more counts support this clonotype. The V call is TRBV14, the J call TRBJ2-3, with D possibly called TRBD1 or TRBD2 (6 bases each). Germline-derived CDR1 and CDR2 are SGHDN and FVKESK. This CDR3 is 17 amino acids long. The V gene lost 3 bases and the J gene lost 1 base, with 17 bases spanning the gap. CDR3 DNA: TGTGCCAGCAGCCACGTTTGGGGGGCATCGGGCACAGATACGCAGTATTTT. Translated: CASSHVWGASGTDTQYF.

In regard to this clonotype: Possible read error: a much larger clone is one base away. V is TRBV4-1 and J is TRBJ2-3, with D perhaps TRBD2 (5 bases). CDR1 is MGHRA and CDR2 is YSYEKL in the germline V gene. The CDR3 sequence is 14 residues long. This CDR3 is CASSQVSSTATQYF. DNA for the CDR3: TGCGCCAGCAGCCAAGTCTCTAGCACAGCTACGCAGTATTTT.

V gene TRBV29-1 combines with J gene TRBJ2-2; D gene uncertain. The CDR3 sequence is 13 residues long. V dropped 6 bases and J dropped 0 bases, with 8 bases sitting between them. CDR1 and CDR2 from the germline V gene are SQVTM and ANQGSEA. In DNA form, the CDR3 reads TGCAGCGTCCCCCTCCCGAACACCGGGGAGCTGTTTTTT. It specifies CSVPLPNTGELFF.

This clonotype showed up just a few times. The chain recombines TRBV5-1 with TRBJ2-6; the match to TRBD1 covers 7 bases. The germline V gene has CDR1 SGHRS and CDR2 YFSETQ. This CDR3 has 17 amino acids. V lost 4 bases to trimming and J lost 0 bases; unmatched junction nucleotides: 7. CDR3: CASSPGQESSGANVLTF. CDR3 DNA sequence: TGCGCCAGCAGCCCTGGACAGGAGAGCTCTGGGGCCAACGTCCTGACTTTC.

About this clonotype itself: The junction departs from germline at one end; a sequencing error may be responsible. The V gene is TRBV9, the J gene TRBJ2-3, with 8 bases aligning to TRBD2. The CDR3 loop spans 18 amino acids. Per the germline V gene, CDR1 is SGDLS and CDR2 is YYNGEE. The CDR3 reads CPSSLPLGAGGRKDTQYF. The CDR3 DNA is TGTCCCAGCAGCCTCCCCCTTGGGGCGGGGGGTCGGAAAGATACGCAGTATTTT.

Only a few counts were recorded for this clonotype. This chain uses TRBV4-3 with TRBJ2-3; D is unresolved. Germline CDR1 LGHNA, CDR2 YSLEER. Between the trimmed V and J ends, which lost 0 bases and 4 bases, there was a span of 14 bases. The CDR3 totals 16 residues. The CDR3 nucleotides read TGCGCCAGCAGCCAAGAGGTGGGGTTGGCGTCAGATACGCAGTATTTT. This sequence encodes CASSQEVGLASDTQYF.

This clonotype has just a few counts. The chain carries TRBV29-1 and TRBJ2-5; D is perhaps TRBD2 (6 bases). Germline values: CDR1 SQVTM, CDR2 ANQGSEA. Trimming removed 0 bases from V and 1 base from J, with 9 bases in between. The CDR3 consists of 14 residues. This chain's CDR3 is CSVEDRGVQETQYF. The CDR3 coding sequence is TGCAGCGTTGAAGATCGCGGGGTCCAAGAGACCCAGTACTTC. Full variable domain (remainder filled in from reference TRBV29-1 and TRBJ2-5): SAVISQKPSRDICQRGTSLTIQCQVDSQVTMMFWYRQQPGQSLTLIATANQGSEATYESGFVIDKFPISRPNLTFSTLTVSNMSPEDSSIYLCSVEDRGVQETQYFGPGTRLLVL.